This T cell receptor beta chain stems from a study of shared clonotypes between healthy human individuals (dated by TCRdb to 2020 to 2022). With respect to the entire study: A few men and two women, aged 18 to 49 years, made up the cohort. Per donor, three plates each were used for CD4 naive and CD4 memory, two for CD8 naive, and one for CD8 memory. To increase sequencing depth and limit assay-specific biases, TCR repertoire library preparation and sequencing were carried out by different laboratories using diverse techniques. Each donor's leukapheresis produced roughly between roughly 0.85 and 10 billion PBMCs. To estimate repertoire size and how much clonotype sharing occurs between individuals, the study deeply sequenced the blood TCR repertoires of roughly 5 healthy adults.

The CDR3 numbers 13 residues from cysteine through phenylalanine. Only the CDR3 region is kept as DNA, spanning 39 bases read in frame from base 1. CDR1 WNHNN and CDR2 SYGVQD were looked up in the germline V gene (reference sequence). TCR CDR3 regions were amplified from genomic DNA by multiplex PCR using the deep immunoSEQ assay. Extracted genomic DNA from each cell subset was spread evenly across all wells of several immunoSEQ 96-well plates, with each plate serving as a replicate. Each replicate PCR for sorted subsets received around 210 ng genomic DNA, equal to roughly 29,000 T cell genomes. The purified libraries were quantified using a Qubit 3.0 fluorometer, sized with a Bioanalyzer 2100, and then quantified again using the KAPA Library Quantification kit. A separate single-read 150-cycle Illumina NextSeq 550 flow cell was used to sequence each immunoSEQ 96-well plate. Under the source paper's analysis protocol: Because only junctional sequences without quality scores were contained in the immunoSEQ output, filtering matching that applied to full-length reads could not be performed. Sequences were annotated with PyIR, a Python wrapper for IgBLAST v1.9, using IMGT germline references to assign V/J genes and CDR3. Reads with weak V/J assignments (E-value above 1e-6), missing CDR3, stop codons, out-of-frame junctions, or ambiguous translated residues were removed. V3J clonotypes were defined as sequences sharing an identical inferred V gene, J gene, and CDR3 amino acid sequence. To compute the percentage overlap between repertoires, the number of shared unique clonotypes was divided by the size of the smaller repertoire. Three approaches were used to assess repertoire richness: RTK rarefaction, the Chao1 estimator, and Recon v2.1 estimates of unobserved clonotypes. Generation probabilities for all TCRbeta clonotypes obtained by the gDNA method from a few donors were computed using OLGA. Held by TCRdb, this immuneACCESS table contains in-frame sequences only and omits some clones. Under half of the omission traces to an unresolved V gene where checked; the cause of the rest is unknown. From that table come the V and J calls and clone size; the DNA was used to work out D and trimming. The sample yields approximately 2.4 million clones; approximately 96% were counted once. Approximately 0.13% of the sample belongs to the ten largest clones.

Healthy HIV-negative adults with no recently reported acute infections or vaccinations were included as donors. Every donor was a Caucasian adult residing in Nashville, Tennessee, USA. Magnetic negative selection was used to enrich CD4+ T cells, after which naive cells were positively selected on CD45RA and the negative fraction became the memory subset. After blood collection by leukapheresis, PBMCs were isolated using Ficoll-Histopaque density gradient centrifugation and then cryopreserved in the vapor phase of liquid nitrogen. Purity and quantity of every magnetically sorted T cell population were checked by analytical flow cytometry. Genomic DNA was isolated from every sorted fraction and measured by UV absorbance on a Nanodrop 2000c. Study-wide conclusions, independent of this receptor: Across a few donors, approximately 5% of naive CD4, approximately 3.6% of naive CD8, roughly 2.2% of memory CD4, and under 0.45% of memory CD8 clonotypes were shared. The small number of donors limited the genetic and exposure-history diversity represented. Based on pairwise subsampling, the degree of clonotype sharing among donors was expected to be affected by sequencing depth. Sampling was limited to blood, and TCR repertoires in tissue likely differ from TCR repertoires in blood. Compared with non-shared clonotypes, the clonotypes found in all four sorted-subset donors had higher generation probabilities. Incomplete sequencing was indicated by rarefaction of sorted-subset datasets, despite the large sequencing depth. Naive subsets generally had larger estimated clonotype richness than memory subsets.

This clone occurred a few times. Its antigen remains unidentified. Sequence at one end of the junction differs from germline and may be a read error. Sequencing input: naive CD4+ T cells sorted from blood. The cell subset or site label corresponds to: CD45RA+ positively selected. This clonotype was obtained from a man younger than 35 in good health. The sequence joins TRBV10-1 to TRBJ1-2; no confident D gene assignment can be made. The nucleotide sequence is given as TGCGCCAGCAGTTCCCAGAGAAGAGGCCAGTTGGCCTTC. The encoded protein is CASSSQRRGQLAF.